The TCR beta chain described here comes from a study of shared clonotypes between healthy human individuals. Assay used: immunoSEQ multiplex PCR; TCRdb lists only in-frame clones, some missing. This table holds 550,000 to 700,000 clones, 55% to 85% found once. The CDR3 consists of 14 residues. Germline values: CDR1 SEHNR, CDR2 FQNEAQ (reference sequence). V dropped 5 bases and J dropped 5; count of bases not matched to a gene: 5. This clone was detected a few times. Antigen unknown. General study findings and limits: Clonotypes that were shared across a handful of donors made up around 5% of naive CD4 clonotypes. The four-donor shared clonotypes exceeded non-shared clonotypes in generation probability, with non-shared ones scoring lower. Memory subsets generally showed smaller estimated richness than naive subsets did.

Sequenced: memory CD4+ T cells sorted from blood. Regarding subset: CD45RA-negative fraction. The receptor was derived from a woman in her thirties in good health. The V and J genes are TRBV7-9 and TRBJ2-5; 10 positions agree with TRBD2. CDR3 coding DNA: TGTGCCAGCAGCCCAGGGACTAGCGTCGAGACCCAGTACTTC. It translates to CASSPGTSVETQYF. The whole variable domain, remainder taken from reference TRBV7-9 and TRBJ2-5, is DTGVSQNPRHKITKRGQNVTFRCDPISEHNRLYWYRQTLGQGPEFLTYFQNEAQLEKSRLLSDRFSAERPKGSFSTLEIQRTEQGDSAMYLCASSPGTSVETQYFGPGTRLLVL.